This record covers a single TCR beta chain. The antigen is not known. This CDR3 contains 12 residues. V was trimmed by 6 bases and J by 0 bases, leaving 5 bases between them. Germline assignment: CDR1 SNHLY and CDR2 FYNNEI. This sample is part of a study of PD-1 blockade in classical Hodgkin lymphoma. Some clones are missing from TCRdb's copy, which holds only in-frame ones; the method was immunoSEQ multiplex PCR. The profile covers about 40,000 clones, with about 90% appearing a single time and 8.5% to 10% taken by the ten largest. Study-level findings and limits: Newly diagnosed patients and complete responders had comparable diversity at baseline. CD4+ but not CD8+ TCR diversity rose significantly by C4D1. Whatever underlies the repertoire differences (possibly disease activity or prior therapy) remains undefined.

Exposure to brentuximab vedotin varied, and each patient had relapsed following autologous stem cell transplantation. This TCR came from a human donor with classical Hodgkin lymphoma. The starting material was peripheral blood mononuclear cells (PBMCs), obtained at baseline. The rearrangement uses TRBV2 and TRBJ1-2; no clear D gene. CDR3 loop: CASRAANYGYTF. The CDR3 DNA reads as TGTGCCAGCAGAGCTGCTAACTATGGCTACACCTTC.